This TCR beta chain was observed in a study of CD8 T cells in ankylosing spondylitis. Whole-study findings and limits: Some motif variants had been reported before (in reactive arthritis synovial fluid and blood). According to the report, clones linked to the disease were significantly enriched in matched synovial fluid samples taken from ankylosing spondylitis patients. A motif of fewer than ten highly homologous TCR beta variants was seen as apparently characteristic of ankylosing spondylitis blood.

Scientists made TCR beta libraries using quantitative 5'-RACE with molecular barcodes. TCRdb reprocessed the 5' RACE reads via MiXCR and lists one record per CDR3 protein. The sample holds around 94,000 distinct CDR3 sequences, more than 8.5% seen once. Per the germline V gene, CDR1 is MNHNS and CDR2 is SASEGT. Trimming stripped 2 bases from V and 5 bases from J, with 16 bases between. This CDR3 has 16 residues. Worth noting for this clonotype: What it recognizes is unknown.

The sequencing sample was made of blood, either unsorted or a sorted T cell fraction (not recorded which). The TCR originated in a male donor with ankylosing spondylitis. J is TRBJ2-1 and V is TRBV6-1, with unresolved D. As DNA, the CDR3 is TGTGCCAGCAGTGAATGGCGCGGACCCAGAGACAATGAGCAGTTCTTC. Protein: CASSEWRGPRDNEQFF.